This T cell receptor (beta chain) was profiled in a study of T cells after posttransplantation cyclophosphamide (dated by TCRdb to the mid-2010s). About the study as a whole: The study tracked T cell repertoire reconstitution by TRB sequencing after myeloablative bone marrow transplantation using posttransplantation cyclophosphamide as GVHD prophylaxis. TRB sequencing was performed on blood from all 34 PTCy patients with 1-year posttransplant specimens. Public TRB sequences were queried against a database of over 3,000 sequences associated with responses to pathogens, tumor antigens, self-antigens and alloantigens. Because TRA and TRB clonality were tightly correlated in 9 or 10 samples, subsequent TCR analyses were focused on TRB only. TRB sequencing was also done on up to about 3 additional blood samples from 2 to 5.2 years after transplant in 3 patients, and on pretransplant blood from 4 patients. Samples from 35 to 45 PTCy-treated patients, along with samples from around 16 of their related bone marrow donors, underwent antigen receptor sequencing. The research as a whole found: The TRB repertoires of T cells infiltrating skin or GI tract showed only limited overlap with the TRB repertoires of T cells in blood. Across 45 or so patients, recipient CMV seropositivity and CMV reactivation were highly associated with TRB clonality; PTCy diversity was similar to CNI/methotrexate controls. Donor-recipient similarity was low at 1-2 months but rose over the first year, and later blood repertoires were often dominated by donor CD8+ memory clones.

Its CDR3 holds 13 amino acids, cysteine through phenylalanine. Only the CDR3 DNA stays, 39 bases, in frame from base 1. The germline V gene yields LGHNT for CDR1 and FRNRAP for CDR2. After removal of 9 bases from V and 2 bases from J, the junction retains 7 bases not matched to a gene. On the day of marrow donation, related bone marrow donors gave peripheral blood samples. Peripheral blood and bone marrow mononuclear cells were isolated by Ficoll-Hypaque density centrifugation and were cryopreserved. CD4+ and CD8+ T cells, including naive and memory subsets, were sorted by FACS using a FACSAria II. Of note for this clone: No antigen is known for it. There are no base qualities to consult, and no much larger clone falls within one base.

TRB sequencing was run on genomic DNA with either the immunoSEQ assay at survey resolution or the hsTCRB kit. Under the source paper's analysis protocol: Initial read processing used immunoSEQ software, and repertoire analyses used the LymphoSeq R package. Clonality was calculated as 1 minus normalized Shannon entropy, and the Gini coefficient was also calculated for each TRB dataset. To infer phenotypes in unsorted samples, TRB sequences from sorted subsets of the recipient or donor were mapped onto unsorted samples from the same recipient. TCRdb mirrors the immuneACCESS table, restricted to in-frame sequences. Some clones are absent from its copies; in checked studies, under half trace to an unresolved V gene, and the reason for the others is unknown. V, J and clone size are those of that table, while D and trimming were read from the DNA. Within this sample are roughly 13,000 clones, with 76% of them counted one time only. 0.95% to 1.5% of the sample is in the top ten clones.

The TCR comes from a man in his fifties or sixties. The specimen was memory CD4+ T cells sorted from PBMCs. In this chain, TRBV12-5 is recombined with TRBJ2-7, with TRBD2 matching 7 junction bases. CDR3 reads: CASLPSGTYEQYF. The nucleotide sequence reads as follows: TGTGCTAGCTTGCCTAGCGGAACCTACGAGCAGTACTTC.